The clone carrying this TCR beta chain was detected ten times or more. Germline CDR1 and CDR2: LGHNT and FRNRAP. This CDR3 spans 16 amino acids. Trimming at V came to 6 bases and at J to 5 bases, leaving 13 bases not matched to a gene. The CDR3 regions of TCR beta were amplified from RNA transcripts. The HTBI primer set drove a first-round RT-PCR of the TCR CDR3. TCRdb independently ran MiXCR on the multiplex PCR reads; one entry per CDR3 protein. There are around 250,000 distinct CDR3 sequences in the sample; 14% to 15% occur only once, and about an eighth lies in the top ten. The sample comes from a study of T cells in Graves' hyperthyroidism and ophthalmopathy.

The TCR sequence derives from a woman aged 35 to 49 with Graves' hyperthyroidism that later progressed to Graves' ophthalmopathy. The sample was blood. The J gene is TRBJ2-5, the V gene TRBV12-5; 9 bases are a match to TRBD1. CDR3 DNA sequence: TGTGCTAGTGGCTTAGATCCGGGACAGGGATTCGAGACCCAGTACTTC. Protein: CASGLDPGQGFETQYF. Supplemented by reference TRBV12-5 and TRBJ2-5, the full variable domain reads DARVTQTPRHKVTEMGQEVTMRCQPILGHNTVFWYRQTMMQGLELLAYFRNRAPLDDSGMPKDRFSAEMPDATLATLKIQPSEPRDSAVYFCASGLDPGQGFETQYFGPGTRLLVL.